This entry features one TCR beta chain sequence. The data are from a study of cytomegalovirus exposure and HLA in healthy donors. V lost 2 bases and J 6 bases, leaving 20 bases between the germline ends. Germline lookup yields CDR1 SGHDT and CDR2 YYEEEE. CDR3 size: 16 residues. The PCR contained 60 Vbeta and 13 Jbeta primers. The repertoire was sequenced with immunoSEQ multiplex PCR; TCRdb's copy has only in-frame clones and lacks some. The data contain more than 80,000 clones, over 70% of them singletons. This rearrangement joins TRBV5-6 to TRBJ1-2, with a possible D match to TRBD1 (5 bases). What was sequenced was PBMCs. The source is a boy between 10 and 17 years old in good health and CMV-seronegative. CDR3 sequence (DNA): TGTGCCAGCAGCTTTAGTTTAGGGTGGGGCAGCGATGGCTACACCTTC. Translating gives CASSFSLGWGSDGYTF.